Here is one TCR beta chain with its context. Its target is not known. From germline, CDR1 is SEHNR and CDR2 FQNEAQ (reference sequence). CDR3 length: 18 residues. After removal of 6 bases from V and 0 bases from J, the junction contained 9 bases not matched to a gene. The PCR was carried out with 60 Vbeta primers and 13 Jbeta primers. Only in-frame clones appear in the TCRdb table, and some are missing; sequencing was by immunoSEQ multiplex PCR. In the table there are under 65,000 clones, approximately 86% of which are singletons. This specimen belongs to a study of cytomegalovirus exposure and HLA in healthy donors. General observations from the study: As a later analysis showed, a missense DCLRE1C variant was linked to trimming of TCR beta V- and J-genes. An analysis was carried out later, and it reportedly showed fewer N-insertions in an Asian-associated ancestry cluster than the approximately 670-donor mean.

Donors counted as nominally healthy when sampled, yet unrecorded immune exposures were likely. Sequenced: PBMCs. This sequence was found in a woman aged 18-30 years in good health and CMV-seronegative. V is TRBV7-9 and J is TRBJ2-1; TRBD2 aligns across 12 bases. The CDR3 DNA sequence: TGTGCCAGCAGTCCTCCGGGACTAGCGGGTAGCTCCTACAATGAGCAGTTCTTC. Translating it yields CASSPPGLAGSSYNEQFF.